One sample yielded the 5 T cell receptor beta chains listed below, sequenced in a study of cytomegalovirus exposure and HLA in healthy donors. Libraries were prepared by immunoSEQ multiplex PCR; TCRdb keeps only in-frame clonotypes and omits some of them. The sample contains about 160,000 clones, about 86% of which appear only once. Sequenced input: PBMCs. Receptors were obtained from a woman in her 30s in good health and CMV-seronegative.

This sequence joins TRBV10-2 and TRBJ2-5; 8 nucleotides match TRBD2. V lost 4 bases and J lost 1; bases outside the gene matches: 20. This CDR3 has 20 residues. Germline assignment: CDR1 WSHSY and CDR2 SAAADI. The CDR3 loop is CASSGVRGELVLAGQETQYF. The CDR3 nucleotides read TGCGCCAGCAGTGGCGTCAGAGGGGAGCTAGTCCTAGCGGGCCAAGAGACCCAGTACTTC.

This sequence joins TRBV29-1 and TRBJ1-2; D perhaps matches TRBD1 (6 bases). Germline CDR1 reads SQVTM; CDR2 reads ANQGSEA. This CDR3 comprises 16 residues. V was pared by 2 bases and J by 6 bases, with 22 bases between. The CDR3 sequence: CSVELQGSSYLHGYTF. As DNA, the CDR3 is TGCAGCGTTGAACTGCAGGGGAGCTCCTACCTTCATGGCTACACCTTC.

J is TRBJ2-1 and V is TRBV14; D could derive from TRBD1 or TRBD2 (6 bases each). This CDR3 region has 16 residues. Looked up from germline, CDR1 is SGHDN and CDR2 is FVKESK. Trimming removed 1 base from V and 5 bases from J, with 15 bases in between. This chain's CDR3 is CASSQGWGAQNNEQFF. DNA for the CDR3: TGTGCCAGCAGCCAAGGATGGGGGGCTCAGAACAATGAGCAGTTCTTC.

The V gene is TRBV7-8, the J gene TRBJ1-5; 8 nucleotides line up with TRBD1. Germline lookup yields CDR1 SGHVS and CDR2 FQNEAQ. This CDR3 spans 15 amino acids. Unmatched junction bases numbered 5, after V lost 1 base and J lost 6 bases. The CDR3 DNA reads TGTGCCAGCAGCTTAGGACAGGGGTCCGCTCAGCCCCAGCATTTT. It specifies CASSLGQGSAQPQHF.

The chain has TRBV18 and TRBJ1-1; D not resolved. V was cut by 0 bases and J by 3 bases, with 11 bases left in between. The CDR3 loop spans 15 amino acids. The germline gives CDR1 KGHSH, CDR2 LQKENI. The CDR3 sequence is CASSPPRTAHTEAFF. Written as DNA, the CDR3 is TGTGCCAGCTCACCACCGCGGACGGCCCACACTGAAGCTTTCTTT.